One sample yielded the 15 T cell receptor beta chains listed below, sequenced in a study of T cells after yellow fever vaccination. TCRdb passed the 5' RACE reads through MiXCR, listing each CDR3 protein once. The repertoire holds more than 10,000 distinct CDR3 sequences, 4% to 6% seen once, with 51% in the top ten. The material was PBMCs, either bulk or a sorted T-cell subset (CD4+, CD8+, memory, or dextramer-sorted; not recorded which), obtained 45 days after the yellow fever booster vaccination. These receptors originate from a man aged 30 to 39 who received the YFV17D yellow fever vaccine.

There are many counts of this clonotype. The V call is TRBV7-2, the J call TRBJ2-3; either TRBD1 or TRBD2 may fit D (5 bases each). Germline V gene lookup returns CDR1 SGHTA and CDR2 FQGNSA. The V end was cut by 6 bases, the J end by 1 base, with 17 bases between. The CDR3 is 16 residues long. DNA of the CDR3: TGTGCCAGCAGTCAAACCAGGGTGGGGGGCACAGATACGCAGTATTTT. This codes for CASSQTRVGGTDTQYF.

With respect to this clonotype: One junction end does not reproduce the germline sequence, and a read error may be involved. The V call is TRBV4-2, the J call TRBJ1-1; possibly TRBD1 for D (5 bases). CDR1 and CDR2 (germline): LGHNA, YNFKEQ. This CDR3 contains 17 residues. CDR3 loop: CAISPGLRCSMNTEAFF. CDR3 in DNA: TGTGCCATCAGCCCGGGGCTCCGGTGCTCCATGAACACTGAAGCTTTCTTT.

In this sample, this clonotype turned up many times. The chain recombines TRBV12-3 or TRBV12-4 with TRBJ1-1; D unresolved. Trimming removed 5 bases from V and 3 bases from J, with 13 bases in between. This CDR3 has 14 residues. CDR3: CASSHRAPYTEAFF. CDR3 DNA sequence: TGTGCCAGCAGTCACCGGGCCCCGTACACTGAAGCTTTCTTT.

This clonotype was found many times. The chain combines TRBV30 with TRBJ1-1; TRBD1 agrees at 7 bases. From germline, CDR1 is GTSNPN and CDR2 SVGIG (reference sequence). Trimming removed 3 bases from V and 7 bases from J; junction bases left unmatched: 26. The CDR3 runs to 19 residues. The CDR3, as DNA: TGTGCCTGGAGCCTAGGGACCTTACAGGGGTATTTTGGTCGAGGTGAAGCTTTCTTT. Its protein is CAWSLGTLQGYFGRGEAFF.

This clonotype occurred many times. The CDR3 region has the DNA TGTGCCAGCAGTCCCCGCCTTGACAGGGTTATCTACGAGCAGTACTTC. This sequence encodes CASSPRLDRVIYEQYF. This chain uses TRBV28 with TRBJ2-7; 7 nucleotides match TRBD1. Germline V gives CDR1 MDHEN, CDR2 SYDVKM. The length of the CDR3 is 16 residues. V lost 5 bases, J lost 3 bases, and 13 bases stayed unmatched.

This clonotype has ten or more counts. The rearrangement joins TRBV20-1 to TRBJ1-4, with D perhaps matching TRBD1 (5 bases). V lost 7 bases to trimming and J lost 8 bases, with 11 bases between them. The germline V gene encodes CDR1 DFQATT and CDR2 SNEGSKA (reference sequence). CDR3 size: 11 residues. CDR3 DNA sequence: TGCAGTGTCAGGGTTGAGGAAAAACTGTTTTTT. This codes for CSVRVEEKLFF.

This clonotype was recorded many times. The rearrangement uses TRBV20-1 and TRBJ2-1, with 11 bases fitting TRBD2. The CDR3 has 17 amino acids. J gave up 5 bases and V 5 bases, and 14 bases lay outside the gene matches. Germline CDR1 reads DFQATT; CDR2 reads SNEGSKA (reference sequence). CDR3 residues: CSARLAGGFLFNNEQFF. The CDR3 nucleotides are TGCAGTGCTCGCCTAGCGGGAGGCTTCCTGTTTAACAATGAGCAGTTCTTC.

At least ten counts were recorded for this clonotype. The chain combines TRBV5-6 with TRBJ2-2; unclear D gene. Looked up from germline, CDR1 is SGHDT and CDR2 is YYEEEE. This CDR3 contains 14 residues. Trimming shortened V by 0 bases and J by 6 bases, and 9 bases separated the two germline ends. CDR3 in amino acids: CASSLERGSGELFF. CDR3 sequence (DNA): TGTGCCAGCAGCTTGGAACGAGGATCCGGGGAGCTGTTTTTT.

On this clonotype itself: One end of the junction fails to match germline, which may point to a read error. This chain joins TRBV5-5 and TRBJ2-5; D remains unclear. Germline loops: CDR1 SGHKS, CDR2 YYEKEE (reference sequence). The CDR3 consists of 17 residues. CDR3 DNA sequence: TGTGCCTGCAGCTTGGCCCACTCCGCAGCGTCCCAAGAGACCCAGTACTTC. This encodes CACSLAHSAASQETQYF.

This clonotype was observed many times. The rearrangement links TRBV7-9 to TRBJ1-2; tentative D call: TRBD1 (5 bases). Trimming took off 0 bases at V and 4 bases at J, with 15 bases between the two ends. This CDR3 has 16 amino acids. Germline V lookup: CDR1 SEHNR, CDR2 FQNEAQ (reference sequence). The CDR3 bases are TGTGCCAGCAGCTTAGCACGAGGGACGGAGGCCTATGGCTACACCTTC. As protein: CASSLARGTEAYGYTF.

This clonotype has at least ten counts. This CDR3 reads CASSLILWGSETQYF. As DNA, the CDR3 is TGTGCCAGCAGCTTGATACTCTGGGGGTCTGAGACCCAGTACTTC. The genes are TRBV7-2 and TRBJ2-5, with D perhaps matching TRBD1 or TRBD2 (5 bases each). This CDR3 is 15 amino acids long. Looked up from germline, CDR1 is SGHTA and CDR2 is FQGNSA. V lost 3 bases to trimming and J lost 5 bases, with 16 bases between them.

This clonotype has at least ten counts. V usage is TRBV5-1 and J usage is TRBJ2-6; 8 nucleotides agree with TRBD1. This CDR3 comprises 18 residues. V was pared by 4 bases and J by 0 bases, with 9 bases of the junction left unmatched. The germline CDR1 and CDR2 sequences are SGHRS and YFSETQ. CDR3: CASSLLGQGGSGANVLTF. The CDR3 nucleotides are TGCGCCAGCAGCCTCCTCGGACAGGGAGGCTCTGGGGCCAACGTCCTGACTTTC.

This clonotype was counted ten times or more. The rearrangement joins TRBV30 to TRBJ2-7, with 8 nucleotides matching TRBD1. Germline V CDR1 and CDR2: GTSNPN, SVGIG (reference sequence). Trimming at V came to 2 bases and at J to 1 base, leaving 4 bases not matched to a gene. The CDR3 runs to 14 residues. The CDR3 here is CAWSPGGMSYEQYF. CDR3 in DNA: TGTGCCTGGAGTCCAGGGGGCATGTCCTACGAGCAGTACTTC.

Ten or more counts support this clonotype. The J gene is TRBJ2-7, the V gene TRBV15; 9 positions match TRBD1. Germline V gene data show CDR1 as LNHNV and CDR2 as YYDKDF (reference sequence). The CDR3 has 15 amino acids. With 5 bases clipped from V and 0 bases from J, the junction kept 5 bases outside the gene matches. The DNA of the CDR3 is TGTGCCACCAGCCCCGAGGGACAGGGCTCCTACGAGCAGTACTTC. Its protein is CATSPEGQGSYEQYF. Full variable domain (outside the CDR3, taken from reference TRBV15 and TRBJ2-7): DAMVIQNPRYQVTQFGKPVTLSCSQTLNHNVMYWYQQKSSQAPKLLFHYYDKDFNNEADTPDNFQSRRPNTSFCFLDIRSPGLGDTAMYLCATSPEGQGSYEQYFGPGTRLTVT.

Ten or more counts support this clonotype. V is TRBV12-3 or TRBV12-4 and J is TRBJ2-1, with D tentatively TRBD1 (6 bases). The CDR3 contains 15 residues. Trimming took off 6 bases at V and 7 bases at J, with 19 bases between the two ends. The CDR3 DNA reads as TGTGCCAGCAGCGCCGGACAGACTAAGGAGAATGAGCAGTTCTTC. This sequence encodes CASSAGQTKENEQFF.